This TCR beta chain was observed in a study of beta chain features in type 1 diabetes. Overall study: Regarding age, gender and cell yields, patients proved similar to healthy donors.

The isolated RNA, all of it, was reverse transcribed, so expressed TCRB transcripts were what got sequenced. Profiled with immunoSEQ multiplex PCR; TCRdb holds only in-frame clones, not every one. The sample has under 900,000 clones, 15% to 20% seen once. Via the markers CD45RO/CCR7/CD25/CD127/CD95/CD27, stem cell-like memory, regulatory, central memory and naive CD4+ cells were sorted. The CDR3 is 13 amino acids. Germline CDR1 is LGHNA and CDR2 is YSLEER. V was shortened by 0 bases and J by 11 bases, with 11 bases between the two germline ends. The sequenced sample was naive CD4+ T cells from blood. The chain employs TRBV4-3 and TRBJ1-5, with a weak D call TRBD1 (5 bases). The receptor was derived from a woman between 18 and 29 years old in good health. The CDR3: CASSQDGGGTQHF. The CDR3 DNA reads as TGCGCCAGCAGCCAAGATGGGGGGGGGACCCAGCATTTT.